The T cell receptor (beta chain) under discussion was sequenced for a study of shared clonotypes between healthy human individuals. Study at large: Donor composition was a couple of women and a few men, aged 18 to 49.

Deletions cut 1 base from V and 4 bases from J, with 5 bases between. This CDR3 contains 12 residues. Germline V gives CDR1 SGHAT, CDR2 FQNNGV. This clone appeared once. Its specificity is not known. Study-wide results and limits: The expectation was that sequencing depth would affect clonotype sharing among donors.

TCRdb's copy holds only in-frame clones and misses some; the assay was immunoSEQ multiplex PCR. Among 600,000 to 750,000 clones listed, more than 70% were seen once. From CD4+ cells came CD45RA+ naive and CD45RA-negative memory subsets. The TCR comes from a woman in her twenties or thirties in good health. Sequenced: memory CD4+ T cells sorted from blood. Subset: CD45RA-negative fraction. The chain carries TRBV11-2 and TRBJ2-7, with unresolved D. CDR3 loop: CASSLGVYEQYF. The CDR3 DNA reads TGTGCCAGCAGCTTAGGGGTTTACGAGCAGTACTTC. Using reference TRBV11-2 and TRBJ2-7 for the parts outside the CDR3, the full variable domain is EAGVAQSPRYKIIEKRQSVAFWCNPISGHATLYWYQQILGQGPKLLIQFQNNGVVDDSQLPKDRFSAERLKGVDSTLKIQPAKLEDSAVYLCASSLGVYEQYFGPGTRLTVT.